This entry lists 9 T cell receptor beta chains sequenced from one sample in a study of blood T cell repertoires in COVID-19. Data came from immunoSEQ multiplex PCR; TCRdb stores just in-frame clones and leaves some out. The data contain under 250,000 clones, around four fifths of them singletons. Material for sequencing was peripheral blood. These receptors all come from a man aged 35-49 years with active or convalescent COVID-19.

The chain couples TRBV9 to TRBJ1-3, with D possibly being TRBD1 (6 bases). This CDR3 comprises 18 residues. The V gene lost 0 bases and the J gene lost 0 bases, with 16 bases spanning the gap. CDR1 SGDLS and CDR2 YYNGEE come from the germline V gene. DNA for the CDR3: TGTGCCAGCAGCGTAGCGCCGGACAGCCTTAGCTCTGGAAACACCATATATTTT. Its translation is CASSVAPDSLSSGNTIYF.

The chain combines TRBV7-9 with TRBJ2-2; maybe TRBD1 (6 bases). CDR1 and CDR2 (germline): SEHNR, FQNEAQ (reference sequence). Trimming pared 2 bases from V and 4 bases from J, leaving 11 bases between. The CDR3 spans 15 residues. CDR3: CASSLLRGGTGELFF. The DNA of the CDR3 is TGTGCCAGCAGCTTACTTAGAGGGGGCACCGGGGAGCTGTTTTTT.

The rearrangement uses TRBV29-1 and TRBJ1-1, with 10 nucleotides matching TRBD1. Unmatched junction bases numbered 4, after V lost 4 bases and J lost 5 bases. This CDR3 is built from 13 residues. CDR1 and CDR2 from the germline V gene are SQVTM and ANQGSEA. CDR3 DNA: TGCAGCGTTGGAGGACAGGGGGTAACTGAAGCTTTCTTT. This sequence encodes CSVGGQGVTEAFF.

The chain uses TRBV4-1 and TRBJ2-7; D gene uncertain. Trimming removed 4 bases from V and 0 bases from J, with 10 bases in between. Germline values: CDR1 MGHRA, CDR2 YSYEKL. This CDR3 has 14 amino acids. CDR3 bases: TGCGCCAGCAGCCTCGTGTCCGTCTCCTACGAGCAGTACTTC. It translates to CASSLVSVSYEQYF.

In DNA, the CDR3 is TGCGCCAGCAGCCAAGGCGCGGGGAGTTCGGCAGGAAACACCATATATTTT. It is translated as CASSQGAGSSAGNTIYF. The V call is TRBV4-3, the J call TRBJ1-3; D not certain. The germline V gene has CDR1 LGHNA and CDR2 YSLEER. This CDR3 contains 17 residues. Trimming took off 1 base at V and 4 bases at J, with 17 bases between the two ends.

The V and J genes are TRBV10-3 and TRBJ1-2, with a possible D match to TRBD1 (6 bases). CDR3 length: 18 residues. Trimming cost V 6 bases and J 2 bases, with 25 bases left between them. Germline V gives CDR1 ENHRY, CDR2 SYGVKD. The CDR3 loop is CAISDGGPSGTTNYGYTF. CDR3 DNA sequence: TGTGCCATCAGCGATGGGGGACCTTCCGGGACAACGAACTATGGCTACACCTTC.

The V and J genes are TRBV5-1 and TRBJ1-1; unclear D gene. Trimming cost V 1 base and J 0 bases, with 10 bases left between them. The germline V gene has CDR1 SGHRS and CDR2 YFSETQ. This CDR3 has 15 amino acids. Written as DNA, the CDR3 is TGCGCCAGCAGCTTGACGGTGGGCATGAACACTGAAGCTTTCTTT. This sequence encodes CASSLTVGMNTEAFF.

This chain links TRBV11-3 with TRBJ2-7, with D possibly being TRBD1 (6 bases). The CDR3 runs 14 residues. CDR1 and CDR2 (germline): SGHNT, YENEEA. V lost 4 bases, J lost 3 bases, and 13 bases lay in between. The CDR3 nucleotides read TGTGCCAGCAGCTCCGGGACATTCAGCTACGAGCAGTACTTC. It specifies CASSSGTFSYEQYF.

V usage is TRBV4-1 and J usage is TRBJ1-1; D ambiguous. With 1 base removed from V and 10 bases from J, the gap between germline ends came to 13 bases. CDR3 length: 13 amino acids. Germline lookup yields CDR1 MGHRA and CDR2 YSYEKL. CDR3 coding DNA: TGCGCCAGCAGCCAAGGTGACGGGTCGGTAGCTTTCTTT. Translated: CASSQGDGSVAFF.